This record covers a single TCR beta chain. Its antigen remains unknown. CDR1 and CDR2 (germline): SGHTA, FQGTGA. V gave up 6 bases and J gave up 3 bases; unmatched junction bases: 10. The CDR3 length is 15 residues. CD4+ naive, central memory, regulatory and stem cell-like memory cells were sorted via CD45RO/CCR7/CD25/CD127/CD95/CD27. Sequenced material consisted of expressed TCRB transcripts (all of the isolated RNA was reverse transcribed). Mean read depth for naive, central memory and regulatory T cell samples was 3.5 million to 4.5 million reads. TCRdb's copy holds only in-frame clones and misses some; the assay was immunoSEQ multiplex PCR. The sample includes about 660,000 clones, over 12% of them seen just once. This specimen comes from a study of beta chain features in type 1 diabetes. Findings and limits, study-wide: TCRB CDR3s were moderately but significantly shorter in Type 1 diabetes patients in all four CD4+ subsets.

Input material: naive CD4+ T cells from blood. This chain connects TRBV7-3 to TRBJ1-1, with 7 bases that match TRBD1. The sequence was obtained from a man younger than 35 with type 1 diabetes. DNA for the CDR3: TGTGCCAGCAGTCTTAATACAGGGGTGTACACTGAAGCTTTCTTT. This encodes CASSLNTGVYTEAFF. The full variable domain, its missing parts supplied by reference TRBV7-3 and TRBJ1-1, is GAGVSQTPSNKVTEKGKYVELRCDPISGHTALYWYRQSLGQGPEFLIYFQGTGAADDSGLPNDRFFAVRPEGSVSTLKIQRTERGDSAVYLCASSLNTGVYTEAFFGQGTRLTVV.